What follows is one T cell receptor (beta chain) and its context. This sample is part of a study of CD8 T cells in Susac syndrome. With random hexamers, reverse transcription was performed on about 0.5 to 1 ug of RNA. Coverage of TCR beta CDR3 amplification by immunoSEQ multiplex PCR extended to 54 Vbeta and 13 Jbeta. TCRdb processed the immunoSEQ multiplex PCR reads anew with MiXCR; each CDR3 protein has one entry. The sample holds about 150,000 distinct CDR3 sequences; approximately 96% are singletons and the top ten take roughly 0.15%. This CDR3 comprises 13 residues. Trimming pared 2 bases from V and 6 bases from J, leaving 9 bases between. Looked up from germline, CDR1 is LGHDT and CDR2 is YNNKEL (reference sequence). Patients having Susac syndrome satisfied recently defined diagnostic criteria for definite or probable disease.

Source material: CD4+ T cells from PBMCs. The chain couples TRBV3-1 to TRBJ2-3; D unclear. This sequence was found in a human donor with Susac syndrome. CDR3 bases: TGTGCCAGCAGCCAAAGGCCTCGGGATACGCAGTATTTT. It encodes CASSQRPRDTQYF.